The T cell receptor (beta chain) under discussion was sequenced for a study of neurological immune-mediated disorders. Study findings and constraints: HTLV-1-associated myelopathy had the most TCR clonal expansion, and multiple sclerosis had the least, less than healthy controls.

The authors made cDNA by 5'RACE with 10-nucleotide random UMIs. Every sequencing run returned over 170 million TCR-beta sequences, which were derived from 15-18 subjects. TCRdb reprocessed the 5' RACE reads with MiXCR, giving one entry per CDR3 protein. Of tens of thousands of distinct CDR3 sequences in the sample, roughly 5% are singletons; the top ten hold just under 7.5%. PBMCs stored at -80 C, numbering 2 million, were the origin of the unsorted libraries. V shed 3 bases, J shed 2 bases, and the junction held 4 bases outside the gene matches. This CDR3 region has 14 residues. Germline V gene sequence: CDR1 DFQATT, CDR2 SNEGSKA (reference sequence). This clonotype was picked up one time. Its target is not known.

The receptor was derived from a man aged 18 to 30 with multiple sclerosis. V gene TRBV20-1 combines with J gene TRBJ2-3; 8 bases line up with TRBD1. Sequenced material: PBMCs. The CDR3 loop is CSARWDRPTDTQYF. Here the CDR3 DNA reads TGCAGTGCTAGGTGGGACAGGCCCACAGATACGCAGTATTTT.